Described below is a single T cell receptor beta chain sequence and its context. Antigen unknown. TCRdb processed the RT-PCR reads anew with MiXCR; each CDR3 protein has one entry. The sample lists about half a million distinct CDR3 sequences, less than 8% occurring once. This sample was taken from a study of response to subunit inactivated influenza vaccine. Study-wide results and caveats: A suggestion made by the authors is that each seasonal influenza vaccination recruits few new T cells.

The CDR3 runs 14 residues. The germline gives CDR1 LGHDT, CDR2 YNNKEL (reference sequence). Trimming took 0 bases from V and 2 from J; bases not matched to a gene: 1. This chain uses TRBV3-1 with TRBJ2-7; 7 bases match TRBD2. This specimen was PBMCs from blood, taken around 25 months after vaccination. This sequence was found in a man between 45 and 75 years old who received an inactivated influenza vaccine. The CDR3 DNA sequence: TGTGCCAGCAGCCAAGAGGGGGGGACCTACGAGCAGTACTTC. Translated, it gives CASSQEGGTYEQYF.